These 29 T cell receptor beta chains came from one sample sequenced in a study of T cell responses to AZD1222 COVID-19 vaccine. Clones were sequenced by immunoSEQ multiplex PCR, and TCRdb holds only the in-frame ones, with some missing. The sample includes 150,000 or so clones, more than 80% of them seen just once. The sample was peripheral blood, taken on day 0 of MenACWY control vaccination. The receptors shown here come from an adult in good health.

The V and J genes are TRBV18 and TRBJ1-5; 7 positions agree with TRBD1. Germline trimming cut 3 bases from V and 1 base from J; bases unmatched to any gene: 3. The CDR3 loop spans 15 amino acids. Germline V lookup: CDR1 KGHSH, CDR2 LQKENI. The CDR3 sequence is CASSPTGLSNQPQHF. The CDR3 nucleotides read TGTGCCAGCTCACCGACAGGGCTGAGCAATCAGCCCCAGCATTTT.

The CDR3 DNA reads as TGCAGCGTTGAATGTGCGTCCAGGACACGGTCACCCCTCCACTTT. Translation: CSVECASRTRSPLHF. This rearrangement joins TRBV29-1 to TRBJ1-6; weak D call: TRBD1 (5 bases). The V and J ends lost 2 bases and 10 bases respectively, with 18 bases between them. This CDR3 is 15 amino acids long. CDR1 is SQVTM and CDR2 is ANQGSEA in the germline V gene.

The V gene is TRBV7-8, the J gene TRBJ1-1; 7 bases fit TRBD1. V was clipped by 5 bases and J by 4 bases; unmatched bases: 13. Germline-derived CDR1 and CDR2 are SGHVS and FQNEAQ. This CDR3 contains 16 residues. The chain's CDR3 is CASSRRTGGQGTEAFF. The CDR3 DNA sequence: TGTGCCAGCAGCCGCCGGACAGGTGGGCAAGGCACTGAAGCTTTCTTT.

J is TRBJ2-6 and V is TRBV5-1; possible D gene TRBD2, 5 bases. Deletions cut 0 bases from V and 2 bases from J, with 21 bases between. In germline, CDR1 is SGHRS, CDR2 YFSETQ. The CDR3 spans 20 residues. The CDR3 is CASSLVPSGISLPGANVLTF. Here the CDR3 DNA reads TGCGCCAGCAGCTTGGTTCCCTCCGGGATTTCCCTCCCTGGGGCCAACGTCCTGACTTTC. The full variable domain, rest sourced from reference TRBV5-1 and TRBJ2-6, is KAGVTQTPRYLIKTRGQQVTLSCSPISGHRSVSWYQQTPGQGLQFLFEYFSETQRNKGNFPGRFSGRQFSNSRSEMNVSTLELGDSALYLCASSLVPSGISLPGANVLTFGAGSRLTVL.

This clone was seen just once. The gene calls are TRBV3-1 (or the pseudogene TRBV3-2) and TRBJ2-1; D remains unclear. This CDR3 has 15 residues. V lost 2 bases and J lost 2, with 10 bases in between. Germline V CDR1 and CDR2: LGHDT, YNNKEL (reference sequence). CDR3 sequence reads: CASSQQAPTYNEQFF. In nucleotides, the CDR3 is TGTGCCAGCAGCCAACAGGCACCGACCTACAATGAGCAGTTCTTC.

V gene TRBV9 combines with J gene TRBJ1-1; 7 positions match TRBD1. The germline V gene encodes CDR1 SGDLS and CDR2 YYNGEE. With V trimmed by 0 bases and J by 0 bases, 5 bases remained unmatched. The CDR3 is 16 amino acids. The CDR3 nucleotides are TGTGCCAGCAGCGTAGGGACAGGAACCATGAACACTGAAGCTTTCTTT. Translating it yields CASSVGTGTMNTEAFF.

This chain uses TRBV24-1 with TRBJ2-3, with TRBD2 matching over 16 bases. CDR1 is KGHDR and CDR2 is SFDVKD in the germline V gene. Losses at the gene ends were 4 bases for V and 5 bases for J; bases not matched to a gene: 8. CDR3 length: 18 residues. CDR3 residues: CATSDPGTSGGAKDTQYF. The CDR3 DNA is TGTGCCACCAGTGACCCCGGGACTAGCGGGGGGGCAAAAGATACGCAGTATTTT.

In nucleotides, the CDR3 is TGTGCCAGCAGCTTGGCGCGCGCCGATGAAGCTTTCTTT. This codes for CASSLARADEAFF. This chain uses TRBV5-6 with TRBJ1-1, with D uncertain. V gave up 0 bases and J gave up 7 bases, with 10 bases separating them. Germline values: CDR1 SGHDT, CDR2 YYEEEE. The CDR3 spans 13 residues.

The genes are TRBV6-5 and TRBJ1-3, with D perhaps matching TRBD1 (6 bases). Trimming stripped 7 bases from V and 0 bases from J, with 10 bases between. The germline V gene has CDR1 MNHEY and CDR2 SVGAGI. The CDR3 is 14 residues long. Here the CDR3 reads CASKTGYSGNTIYF. The DNA for the CDR3 is TGTGCCAGCAAGACAGGTTACTCTGGAAACACCATATATTTT.

In DNA, the CDR3 is TGTGCCATCAGGCGTGGGCAGGGGGCGAGTGGGGCCAACGTCCTGACTTTC. Its protein is CAIRRGQGASGANVLTF. V gene TRBV10-3 combines with J gene TRBJ2-6; 8 bases map to TRBD1. The CDR3 consists of 17 residues. Per germline, CDR1 ENHRY and CDR2 SYGVKD. With 6 bases clipped from V and 3 bases from J, the junction kept 10 bases outside the gene matches.

The J gene is TRBJ2-3, the V gene TRBV5-8, with D tentatively TRBD2 (5 bases). Germline V CDR1 and CDR2: SGHTS, YDEGEE. Trimming shortened V by 2 bases and J by 5 bases, and 12 bases separated the two germline ends. The CDR3 sequence is 14 residues long. The CDR3 DNA is TGTGCCAGCAGCTTATACCGGGGAAAAGATACGCAGTATTTT. As protein: CASSLYRGKDTQYF.

The chain links TRBV5-1 to TRBJ2-3, with 8 bases that match TRBD2. Trimming removed 1 base from V and 4 bases from J; junction bases left unmatched: 2. The germline V gene encodes CDR1 SGHRS and CDR2 YFSETQ. The CDR3 loop spans 14 amino acids. The CDR3 region has the DNA TGCGCCAGCAGCTTGAGCGGGAGAGCAGATACGCAGTATTTT. The encoded protein is CASSLSGRADTQYF.

V gene TRBV15 combines with J gene TRBJ1-5, with 9 bases that match TRBD1. Germline V gives CDR1 LNHNV, CDR2 YYDKDF (reference sequence). The CDR3 contains 16 residues. V lost 3 bases and J lost 1; bases outside the gene matches: 4. CDR3: CATSRGDRESNQPQHF. CDR3 sequence (DNA): TGTGCCACCAGCAGGGGGGACAGGGAGAGCAATCAGCCCCAGCATTTT.

The chain employs TRBV10-3 and TRBJ2-7; either TRBD1 or TRBD2 may fit D (5 bases each). The CDR3 is 19 amino acids. Germline CDR1 reads ENHRY; CDR2 reads SYGVKD. Trimming removed 0 bases from V and 0 bases from J, with 21 bases in between. The CDR3 loop reads CAISESGGRGRTSSYEQYF. The CDR3 DNA follows: TGTGCCATCAGTGAGTCTGGGGGTCGGGGCCGAACGAGCTCCTACGAGCAGTACTTC.

J is TRBJ2-7 and V is TRBV5-5; D gene ambiguous. Per germline, CDR1 SGHKS and CDR2 YYEKEE (reference sequence). The CDR3 is 11 residues long. V lost 2 bases to trimming and J lost 3 bases, with 3 bases between them. The CDR3 region has the DNA TGTGCCAGCAGCTTTGACTACGAGCAGTACTTC. The encoded protein is CASSFDYEQYF. The full variable domain, completed using reference TRBV5-5 and TRBJ2-7, is DAGVTQSPTHLIKTRGQQVTLRCSPISGHKSVSWYQQVLGQGPQFIFQYYEKEERGRGNFPDRFSARQFPNYSSELNVNALLLGDSALYLCASSFDYEQYFGPGTRLTVT.

J is TRBJ2-5 and V is TRBV5-1; 9 bases match TRBD1. The CDR3 spans 16 residues. Germline loops: CDR1 SGHRS, CDR2 YFSETQ. J gave up 5 bases and V 0 bases, and 8 bases lay outside the gene matches. Here the CDR3 reads CASSLGGQGYRETQYF. The CDR3, as DNA: TGCGCCAGCAGCTTGGGGGGACAGGGATATCGGGAGACCCAGTACTTC.

The chain recombines TRBV19 with TRBJ1-5; 9 nucleotides align to TRBD1. The CDR3 extends over 22 amino acids. CDR1 and CDR2 from the germline V gene are LNHDA and SQIVND (reference sequence). With V trimmed by 1 base and J by 0 bases, 19 bases remained unmatched. This CDR3 is CASSIGPFRQGDPRNSNQPQHF. CDR3 nucleotide sequence: TGTGCCAGTAGTATAGGACCCTTTAGACAGGGGGACCCTCGTAATAGCAATCAGCCCCAGCATTTT.

V usage is TRBV6-5 and J usage is TRBJ1-4; weak D call: TRBD1 (6 bases). CDR1 is MNHEY and CDR2 is SVGAGI in the germline V gene. This CDR3 has 13 amino acids. The CDR3 sequence is CASSGGGNEKLFF. The CDR3 nucleotides read TGTGCTTCAAGCGGGGGCGGTAATGAAAAACTGTTTTTT.

The chain recombines TRBV6-1 with TRBJ2-2; 7 nucleotides agree with TRBD2. The CDR3 runs 17 residues. J was trimmed by 5 bases and V by 3 bases; bases with no gene match: 12. CDR1 MNHNS and CDR2 SASEGT come from the germline V gene. The DNA for the CDR3 is TGTGCCAGCAGTGACCCCACGCGGGGGAGGAGGACCGGGGAGCTGTTTTTT. This gives the protein CASSDPTRGRRTGELFF.

The J gene is TRBJ1-1, the V gene TRBV5-5; D is ambiguous. The CDR3 is 15 amino acids. CDR1 is SGHKS, CDR2 YYEKEE, per germline (reference sequence). V lost 5 bases, J lost 1 base, and 15 bases lay in between. The DNA for the CDR3 is TGTGCCAGCAGATCACCTACTGGAGAGAACACTGAAGCTTTCTTT. Amino acid sequence: CASRSPTGENTEAFF.

This clone occurred once. The rearrangement joins TRBV2 to TRBJ1-1, with 10 bases identical to TRBD1. The CDR3 has 14 amino acids. The germline V gene encodes CDR1 SNHLY and CDR2 FYNNEI. Unmatched junction bases numbered 5, after V lost 6 bases and J lost 4 bases. The CDR3 bases are TGTGCCAGCAGCAAGGACAGGGGGGCCACTGAAGCTTTCTTT. It translates to CASSKDRGATEAFF.

J is TRBJ1-2 and V is TRBV4-1, with D uncertain. The germline V gene encodes CDR1 MGHRA and CDR2 YSYEKL. CDR3 size: 16 residues. V lost 4 bases and J 0 bases, leaving 15 bases between the germline ends. The CDR3 coding sequence is TGCGCCAGCAGCCCCCTCCCCACACGGGCTAACTATGGCTACACCTTC. This translates into CASSPLPTRANYGYTF.

To note about this clone: This sample also contains other DNA sequences that code for the same CDR3. This chain links TRBV12-3 or TRBV12-4 with TRBJ2-1; D ambiguous. The CDR3 spans 13 residues. V dropped 1 base and J dropped 3 bases, with 4 bases sitting between them. DNA of the CDR3: TGTGCCAGCAGTTTAGGATACTACAATGAGCAGTTCTTC. Protein product: CASSLGYYNEQFF.

This clone was recorded only once. The V gene is TRBV19, the J gene TRBJ2-1; D gene ambiguous. The CDR3 is 11 residues long. Trimming stripped 5 bases from V and 7 bases from J, with 6 bases between. CDR1 is LNHDA and CDR2 is SQIVND in the germline V gene (reference sequence). The CDR3 sequence: CASSSWNEQFF. In DNA form, the CDR3 reads TGTGCCAGTAGTTCCTGGAATGAGCAGTTCTTC. Drawing the rest from reference TRBV19 and TRBJ2-1, the complete variable domain is DGGITQSPKYLFRKEGQNVTLSCEQNLNHDAMYWYRQDPGQGLRLIYYSQIVNDFQKGDIAEGYSVSREKKESFPLTVTSAQKNPTAFYLCASSSWNEQFFGPGTRLTVL.

The chain is built from TRBV10-3 and TRBJ1-2, with D possibly matching TRBD1 (5 bases). With 7 bases removed from V and 8 bases from J, the gap between germline ends came to 32 bases. Looked up from germline, CDR1 is ENHRY and CDR2 is SYGVKD. The CDR3 has 18 amino acids. CDR3 in DNA: TGTGCCATCAACTTATCGGGCAGGGCGATGGCGGGCGGCCGGGGCTACACCTTC. This gives the protein CAINLSGRAMAGGRGYTF.

The V and J genes are TRBV7-3 and TRBJ1-1; 7 nucleotides agree with TRBD1. Germline assignment: CDR1 SGHTA and CDR2 FQGTGA. The V segment lost 4 bases and the J segment 3 bases; nucleotides outside the gene matches: 2. The length of the CDR3 is 13 residues. CDR3 region: CASSSQGDTEAFF. CDR3 nucleotide sequence: TGTGCCAGCAGCTCCCAGGGGGACACTGAAGCTTTCTTT.

The gene calls are TRBV5-4 and TRBJ2-7; 7 positions match TRBD1. CDR3 length equals 15 residues. J lost 5 bases, V lost 0 bases, and 8 bases had no gene match. Germline values: CDR1 SGHNT, CDR2 YYREEE (reference sequence). The DNA for the CDR3 is TGTGCCAGCAGCTTGGGGGGACAGAGTGCAAACGAGCAGTACTTC. It is translated as CASSLGGQSANEQYF. The whole variable domain, remainder taken from reference TRBV5-4 and TRBJ2-7, is ETGVTQSPTHLIKTRGQQVTLRCSSQSGHNTVSWYQQALGQGPQFIFQYYREEENGRGNFPPRFSGLQFPNYSSELNVNALELDDSALYLCASSLGGQSANEQYFGPGTRLTVT.

This clone was observed a single time. V and J are TRBV11-2 and TRBJ1-2, with D unclear. The CDR3 totals 14 residues. Germline CDR1 and CDR2: SGHAT and FQNNGV. Trimming left V 4 bases short and J 6 bases short, with 15 bases between. CDR3 region: CASSSNALEDGYTF. For the CDR3, the DNA is TGTGCCAGCAGCTCGAATGCACTGGAGGATGGCTACACCTTC.

This chain links TRBV2 with TRBJ1-5; 7 bases are a match to TRBD1. CDR3 length: 15 residues. V lost 6 bases, J lost 2 bases, and 7 bases stayed unmatched. The germline gives CDR1 SNHLY, CDR2 FYNNEI. In DNA, the CDR3 is TGTGCCAGCAGCGCGGGACAGATCGGCAATCAGCCCCAGCATTTT. Translating it yields CASSAGQIGNQPQHF.